Below, one TCR beta chain is given with its context. Its target is not known. This specimen belongs to a study of T cell responses to AZD1222 COVID-19 vaccine. The CDR3 runs 15 residues. V was cut by 5 bases and J by 6 bases, with 17 bases left in between. Germline assignment: CDR1 MDHEN and CDR2 SYDVKM. Profiled with immunoSEQ multiplex PCR; TCRdb holds only in-frame clones, not every one. Of roughly 150,000 clones in the sample, about 88% were seen once. Study results and limitations: Nearly half of the spike-specific TCRs reportedly recognize variant regions that carry no mutations. White British people made up most donors, females outnumbered males, and clonal diversity was possibly underestimated. Every sample of the repertoires postdated the peak T cell response. Compared with day 0, the breadth and depth of the Spike-specific TCR repertoire rose significantly after two doses of AZD1222.

The clonotype comes from an adult who had recovered from COVID-19. The chain employs TRBV28 and TRBJ2-1; D is unclear. This specimen was peripheral blood, taken after recovery from COVID-19. CDR3 sequence (DNA): TGTGCCAGCAGTCCTGCTGAAGCGATGGGCAATGAGCAGTTCTTC. Translation gives CASSPAEAMGNEQFF.